The following is a T cell receptor (beta chain) sequence with its context. This entry comes from a study of cytotoxic CD8 clonotypes in ibrutinib-treated CLL. Data came from immunoSEQ multiplex PCR; TCRdb stores just in-frame clones and leaves some out. This sample has approximately 100,000 clones; approximately 80% occur once, and the top ten carry 25% to 35%. This receptor was obtained from a human donor with chronic lymphocytic leukemia. The sequencing here drew on PBMCs, taken after 12 months of ibrutinib treatment.

The CDR3 DNA reads TGTGCCAGCAGCACACTGGGAGGGGATGAAAAACTGTTTTTT. Its translation is CASSTLGGDEKLFF. This chain uses TRBV6-5 with TRBJ1-4; D is perhaps TRBD1 (5 bases). The germline CDR1 and CDR2 sequences are MNHEY and SVGAGI. The length of the CDR3 is 14 residues. The V end was cut by 6 bases, the J end by 6 bases, with 14 bases between.